This TCR beta chain comes out of a study of CDR3 diversity in severe acne. From germline, CDR1 is SGDLS and CDR2 YYNGEE. The CDR3 contains 14 residues. With 0 bases clipped from V and 1 base from J, the junction kept 0 bases outside the gene matches. TCRdb independently ran MiXCR on the PCR reads; one entry per CDR3 protein. The repertoire holds more than 80,000 distinct CDR3 sequences, about half seen once, with roughly 10% in the top ten. The origin of this receptor is a male donor with severe acne vulgaris. The chain uses TRBV9 and TRBJ2-5; 7 nucleotides agree with TRBD1. Sequenced material: blood. The CDR3 DNA reads as TGTGCCAGCAGCGTAGACAGGGGCCAAGAGACCCAGTACTTC. It translates to CASSVDRGQETQYF.